This T cell receptor (beta chain) was observed in a study of human T cells and chemical hapten exposure. The wider study: Investigators sensitized approximately 2 cm by approximately 2 cm of upper inner arm skin with 2% DPC.

Unique molecular identifiers were linked by the library to individual cDNA molecules. Authors' data handling: Samples held a median of around 92,000 TCRs, range roughly 20,000–700,000. Each CDR3 protein is one row after TCRdb ran MiXCR on the RACE reads. The V and J calls were determined by TCRdb, not by the authors. The data hold about 64,000 distinct CDR3 sequences, with about 11% observed a single time. Germline assignment: CDR1 SGHTA and CDR2 FQGNSA. The V end was cut by 1 base, the J end by 7 bases, with 10 bases between. CDR3 size: 14 residues. Time point reported: pre-sensitization, week 0. Treatment specified: therapeutic diphenylcyclopropenone sensitization with weekly scalp DPC. It was from unfractionated whole blood that total RNA was extracted. This clonotype was observed a few times.

The rearrangement uses TRBV7-2 and TRBJ2-2; D is ambiguous. This receptor was identified in a woman aged 35 to 49 with alopecia areata. Some clones in this sample may be carry-over from other donors' samples. The sequencing here drew on whole blood, taken in connection with sensitization to the hapten diphenylcyclopropenone (DPC). The CDR3 DNA follows: TGTGCCAGCAGCTTAGTTGGGGTTAGCGGGGAGCTGTTTTTT. This sequence encodes CASSLVGVSGELFF.